This T cell receptor (beta chain) was observed in a study of beta chain features in type 1 diabetes. The study, taken as a whole, reports: Across all four CD4+ subsets, people with type 1 diabetes showed modestly shorter TCRB CDR3s.

Comments on this clone: Its antigen is as yet unknown. Sequence at one end of the junction differs from germline and may be a read error.

CDR1 is SGHNT, CDR2 YYREEE, per germline (reference sequence). CDR3 length equals 15 residues. Of the isolated RNA, all was reverse transcribed, and so the sequenced material was expressed TCRB transcripts. The data were produced by immunoSEQ multiplex PCR, yet TCRdb's version contains in-frame clones alone and is incomplete. This table has more than 300,000 clones, around a tenth appearing once. The source material was central memory CD4+ T cells from blood. The TCR was taken from a man aged 25 to 40 with type 1 diabetes. This chain links TRBV5-4 with TRBJ2-1, with a possible D match to TRBD2 (6 bases). Here the CDR3 reads CASSRGLQNINEQFF. As DNA, the CDR3 is TGCGCCAGCAGCCGGGGACTTCAGAACATCAATGAGCAGTTCTTC. Combining the CDR3 with reference TRBV5-4 and TRBJ2-1 gives the whole variable domain ETGVTQSPTHLIKTRGQQVTLRCSSQSGHNTVSWYQQALGQGPQFIFQYYREEENGRGNFPPRFSGLQFPNYSSELNVNALELDDSALYLCASSRGLQNINEQFFGPGTRLTVL.